This T cell receptor beta chain derives from a study of shared clonotypes between healthy human individuals. Whole-study context: Used for every donor were three CD4 naive, three CD4 memory, two CD8 naive and one CD8 memory plate.

Overall study findings and caveats: Sorted-subset samples were not fully sequenced, rarefaction indicated. Shared clonotypes: approximately 5.3% naive CD4, about 3.3% naive CD8, 2.3% memory CD4, 0.35% to 0.5% memory CD8.

This clone came up a few times. The antigen is unknown. This CDR3 region has 14 residues. V lost 6 bases, J lost 5 bases, and 10 bases stayed unmatched. The germline CDR1 and CDR2 sequences are MNHEY and SVGAGI. The run depth of the assay was deep. Sequencing was performed with immunoSEQ multiplex PCR; in TCRdb, only in-frame clones are kept and a portion is missing. The sample lists roughly 760,000 clones; roughly 70% were seen once. The sample consisted of memory CD4+ T cells sorted from blood. Subset here: CD45RA-negative fraction. This receptor was taken from a woman aged 25 to 45 in good health. This sequence joins TRBV6-5 and TRBJ2-7; 7 nucleotides match TRBD1. CDR3 sequence reads: CASSRRTGSDEQYF. The CDR3 DNA reads as TGTGCCAGCAGCCGACGGACAGGAAGCGACGAGCAGTACTTC.